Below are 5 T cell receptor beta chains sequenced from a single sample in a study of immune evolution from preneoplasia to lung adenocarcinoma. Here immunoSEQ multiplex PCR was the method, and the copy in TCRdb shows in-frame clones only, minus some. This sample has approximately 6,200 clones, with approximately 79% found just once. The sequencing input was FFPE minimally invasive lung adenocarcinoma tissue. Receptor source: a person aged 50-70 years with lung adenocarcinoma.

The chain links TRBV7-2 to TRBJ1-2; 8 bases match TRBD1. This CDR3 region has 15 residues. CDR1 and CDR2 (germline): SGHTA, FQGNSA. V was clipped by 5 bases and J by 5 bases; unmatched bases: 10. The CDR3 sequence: CASSRGTGQGYGYTF. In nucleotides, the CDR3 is TGTGCCAGCAGCCGAGGGACAGGCCAGGGTTATGGCTACACCTTC.

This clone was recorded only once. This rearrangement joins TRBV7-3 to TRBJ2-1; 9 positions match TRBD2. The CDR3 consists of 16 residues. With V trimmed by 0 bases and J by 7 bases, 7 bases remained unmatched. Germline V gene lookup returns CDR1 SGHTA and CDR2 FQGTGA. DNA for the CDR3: TGTGCCAGCAGCTTAACGGCTAGCGGGACTAAAAATGAGCAGTTCTTC. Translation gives CASSLTASGTKNEQFF.

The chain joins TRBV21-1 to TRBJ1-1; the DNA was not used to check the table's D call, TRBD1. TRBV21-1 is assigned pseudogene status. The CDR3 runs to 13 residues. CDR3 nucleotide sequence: TGTGCCAGTCCTGAGGGGGCGAACACTGAAGCTTTCTTT. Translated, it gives CASPEGANTEAFF.

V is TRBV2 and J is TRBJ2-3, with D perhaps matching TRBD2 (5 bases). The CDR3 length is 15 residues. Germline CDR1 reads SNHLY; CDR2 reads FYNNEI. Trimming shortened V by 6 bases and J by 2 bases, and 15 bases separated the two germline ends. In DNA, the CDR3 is TGTGCCAGCAGGGGTCGGGATGTTATCACAGATACGCAGTATTTT. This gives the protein CASRGRDVITDTQYF.

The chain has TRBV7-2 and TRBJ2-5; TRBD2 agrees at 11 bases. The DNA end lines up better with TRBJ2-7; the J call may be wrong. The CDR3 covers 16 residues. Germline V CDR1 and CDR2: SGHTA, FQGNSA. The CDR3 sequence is CASSPSIAGGTYEQYF. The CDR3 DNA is TGTGCCAGCAGCCCCTCGATAGCGGGGGGGACCTACGAGCAGTACTTC.